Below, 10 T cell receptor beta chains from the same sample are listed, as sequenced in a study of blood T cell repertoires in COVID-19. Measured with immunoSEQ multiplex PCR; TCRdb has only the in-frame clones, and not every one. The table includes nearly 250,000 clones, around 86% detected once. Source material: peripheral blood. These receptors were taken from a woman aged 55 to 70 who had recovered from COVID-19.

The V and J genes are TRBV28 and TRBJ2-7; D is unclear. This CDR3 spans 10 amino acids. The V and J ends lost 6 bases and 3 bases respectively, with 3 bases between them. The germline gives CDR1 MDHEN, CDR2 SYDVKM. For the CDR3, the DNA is TGTGCCAGCAGCCGCTACGAGCAGTACTTC. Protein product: CASSRYEQYF.

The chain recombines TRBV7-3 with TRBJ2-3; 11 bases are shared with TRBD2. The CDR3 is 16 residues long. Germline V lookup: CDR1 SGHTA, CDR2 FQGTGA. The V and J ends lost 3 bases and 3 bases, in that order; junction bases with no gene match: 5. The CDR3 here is CASSFLASGGTDTQYF. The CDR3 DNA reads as TGTGCCAGCAGCTTCCTCGCTAGCGGGGGGACAGATACGCAGTATTTT.

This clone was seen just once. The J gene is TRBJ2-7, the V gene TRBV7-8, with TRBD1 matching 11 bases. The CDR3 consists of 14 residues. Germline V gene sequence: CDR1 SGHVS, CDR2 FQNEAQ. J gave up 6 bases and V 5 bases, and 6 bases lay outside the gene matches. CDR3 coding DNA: TGTGCCAGCAGCATGGACAGGGGGCTCGTCGAGCAGTACTTC. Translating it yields CASSMDRGLVEQYF.

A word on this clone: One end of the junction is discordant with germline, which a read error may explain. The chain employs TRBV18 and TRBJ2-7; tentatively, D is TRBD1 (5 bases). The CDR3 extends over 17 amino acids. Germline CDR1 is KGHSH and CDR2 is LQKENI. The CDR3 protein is CASSPPRDRPSSYEQYF. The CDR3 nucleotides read TGTGCCAGCTCCCCACCACGCGACAGACCGAGCTCCTACGAGCAGTACTTC.

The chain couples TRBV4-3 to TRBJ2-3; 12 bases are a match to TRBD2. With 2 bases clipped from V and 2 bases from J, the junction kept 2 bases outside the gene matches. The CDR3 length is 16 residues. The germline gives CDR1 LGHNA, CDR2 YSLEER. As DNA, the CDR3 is TGCGCCAGCAGCCAAAGGACTAGCGGGGACACAGATACGCAGTATTTT. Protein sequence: CASSQRTSGDTDTQYF.

The CDR3 sequence is CASRGFAGGPTDTQYF. CDR3 DNA: TGCGCCAGCAGGGGGTTTGCGGGGGGGCCGACAGATACGCAGTATTTT. The chain links TRBV10-1 to TRBJ2-3, with TRBD2 identical over 9 bases. V was pared by 6 bases and J by 3 bases, with 10 bases of the junction left unmatched. The CDR3 length is 16 residues. Germline V gives CDR1 WNHNN, CDR2 SYGVQD (reference sequence).

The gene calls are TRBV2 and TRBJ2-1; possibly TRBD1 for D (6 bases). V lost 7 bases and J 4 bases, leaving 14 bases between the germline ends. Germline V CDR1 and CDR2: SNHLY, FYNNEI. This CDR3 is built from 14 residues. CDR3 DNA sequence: TGTGCCAGCACCAGAGGACAGATGTACAATGAGCAGTTCTTC. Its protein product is CASTRGQMYNEQFF.

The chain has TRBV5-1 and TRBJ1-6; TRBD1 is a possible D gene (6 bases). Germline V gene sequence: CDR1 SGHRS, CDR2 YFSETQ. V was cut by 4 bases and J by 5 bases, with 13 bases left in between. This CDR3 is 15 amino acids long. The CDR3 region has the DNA TGCGCCAGCAGCACTGGACAGCCAAATAATTCACCCCTCCACTTT. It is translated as CASSTGQPNNSPLHF. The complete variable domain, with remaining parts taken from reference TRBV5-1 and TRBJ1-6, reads KAGVTQTPRYLIKTRGQQVTLSCSPISGHRSVSWYQQTPGQGLQFLFEYFSETQRNKGNFPGRFSGRQFSNSRSEMNVSTLELGDSALYLCASSTGQPNNSPLHFGNGTRLTVT.

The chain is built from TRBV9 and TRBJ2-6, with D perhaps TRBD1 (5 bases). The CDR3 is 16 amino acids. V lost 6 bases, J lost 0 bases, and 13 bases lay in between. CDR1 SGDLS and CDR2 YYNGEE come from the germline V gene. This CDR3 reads CASTLTGNSGANVLTF. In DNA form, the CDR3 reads TGTGCCAGCACCCTAACAGGTAACTCTGGGGCCAACGTCCTGACTTTC.

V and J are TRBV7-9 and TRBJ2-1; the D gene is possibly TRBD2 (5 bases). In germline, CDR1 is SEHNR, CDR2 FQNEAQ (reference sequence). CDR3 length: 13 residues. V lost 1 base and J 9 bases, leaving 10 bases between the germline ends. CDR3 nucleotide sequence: TGTGCCAGCAGCTTAGAGGCTAGCAGTGAGCAGTTCTTC. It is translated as CASSLEASSEQFF.